This TCR beta chain was recovered during a study of Ad26.COV2.S vaccination and SARS-CoV-2 variants. Background on the study: Doses of Ad26.COV2.S were injected into muscle once or twice, 56 days apart.

Treatment reported: around 19 received Ad26.COV2.S at low or high dose, single or two shots; five or six received placebo; per-sample allocation not given. Sampling happened 63 days after the first vaccine or placebo injection. Measured with immunoSEQ multiplex PCR; TCRdb has only the in-frame clones, and not every one. Of 350,000 to 600,000 clones in the sample, 80% to 90% were seen once. Findings of the study overall: Analytic work on TCR breadth and depth might have understated the full extent of total T cell responses.

Notes on this clone: Its antigen is as yet unknown.

The CDR3 contains 15 residues. Trimming removed 0 bases at V and 0 bases at J, with 10 bases between. The germline V gene encodes CDR1 SGHRS and CDR2 YFSETQ. The rearrangement links TRBV5-1 to TRBJ2-7; TRBD2 is a possible D gene (6 bases). The TCR sequence derives from a person aged 18 to 59 who received the Ad26.COV2.S COVID-19 vaccine or a placebo. The sequencing here drew on peripheral blood, taken in a trial of Ad26.COV2.S vaccine versus placebo. In DNA form, the CDR3 reads TGCGCCAGCAGCTTGGCAGCGGGTGGCTCCTACGAGCAGTACTTC. Its protein is CASSLAAGGSYEQYF.